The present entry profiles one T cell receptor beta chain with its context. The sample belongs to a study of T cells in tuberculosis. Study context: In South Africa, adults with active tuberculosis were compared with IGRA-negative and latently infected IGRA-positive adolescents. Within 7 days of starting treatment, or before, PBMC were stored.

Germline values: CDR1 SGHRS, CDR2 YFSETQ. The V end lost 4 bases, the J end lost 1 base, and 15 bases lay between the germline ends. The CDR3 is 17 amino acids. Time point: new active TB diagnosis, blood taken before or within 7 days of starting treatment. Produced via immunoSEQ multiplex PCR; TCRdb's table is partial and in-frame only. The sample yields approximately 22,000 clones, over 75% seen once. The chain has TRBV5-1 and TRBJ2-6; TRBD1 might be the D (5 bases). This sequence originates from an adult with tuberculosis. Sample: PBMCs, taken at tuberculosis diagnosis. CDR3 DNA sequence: TGCGCCAGCAGCCAGGAAGGGGTGACTTCTGGGGCCAACGTCCTGACTTTC. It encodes CASSQEGVTSGANVLTF.